Listed here are 27 T cell receptor beta chains from one sample, sequenced in a study of blood T cell repertoires in COVID-19. Assay used: immunoSEQ multiplex PCR; TCRdb lists only in-frame clones, some missing. The sample holds over 250,000 clones, over 75% seen once. The specimen sequenced was peripheral blood. The receptor set was obtained from a man aged 45-65 years with active or convalescent COVID-19.

The chain combines TRBV5-1 with TRBJ1-2; a weak D match, TRBD1 (6 bases). Germline V gene data show CDR1 as SGHRS and CDR2 as YFSETQ. This CDR3 has 16 amino acids. Trimming pared 1 base from V and 6 bases from J, leaving 19 bases between. This CDR3 reads CASSLRQQGFYDGYTF. The CDR3 region has the DNA TGCGCCAGCAGCTTGAGGCAACAGGGCTTTTACGATGGCTACACCTTC.

The V gene is TRBV5-1, the J gene TRBJ2-1; TRBD2 matches at 10 bases. The V gene end was trimmed by 2 bases and the J gene end by 8 bases; junction bases not matched to a gene: 7. Per germline, CDR1 SGHRS and CDR2 YFSETQ. This CDR3 has 15 amino acids. CDR3 nucleotides: TGCGCCAGCAGCTTAAGCGGGAGGGCGAGGGATGAGCAGTTCTTC. Its protein product is CASSLSGRARDEQFF.

The chain couples TRBV28 to TRBJ2-3; 9 bases line up with TRBD1. Germline loops: CDR1 MDHEN, CDR2 SYDVKM. V lost 6 bases, J lost 4 bases, and 8 bases stayed unmatched. This CDR3 has 15 amino acids. The CDR3 bases are TGTGCCAGCAGCTGGGGGGACAGGGACGCAGATACGCAGTATTTT. The encoded protein is CASSWGDRDADTQYF.

This chain uses TRBV6-2 or TRBV6-3 with TRBJ2-7, with 9 nucleotides matching TRBD1. The CDR3 spans 18 residues. The V and J ends lost 4 bases and 5 bases, in that order; junction bases with no gene match: 18. Germline CDR1 reads MNHEY; CDR2 reads SVGEGT. The CDR3 region is CASSFTPPTGGSRNEQYF. The CDR3 DNA follows: TGTGCCAGCAGTTTCACGCCGCCGACAGGGGGAAGCCGCAACGAGCAGTACTTC.

The V call is TRBV7-9, the J call TRBJ1-4, with TRBD1 as a possible D gene (6 bases). The ends were cut back, 3 bases at V and 8 bases at J, with 13 bases in the middle. The CDR3 consists of 14 residues. CDR1 and CDR2 from the germline V gene are SEHNR and FQNEAQ (reference sequence). The CDR3 reads CASSFLQGSEKLFF. Written as DNA, the CDR3 is TGTGCCAGCAGCTTCTTACAGGGTAGCGAAAAACTGTTTTTT.

The V and J genes are TRBV19 and TRBJ2-1; D is perhaps TRBD1 (6 bases). Germline loops: CDR1 LNHDA, CDR2 SQIVND (reference sequence). The CDR3 sequence is 15 residues long. The germline V and J ends were trimmed by 9 bases and 0 bases, with 15 bases remaining between them. The CDR3 nucleotides are TGTGCCAGCCGGTCAGGGGCTGGCTCCTACAATGAGCAGTTCTTC. Encoded protein: CASRSGAGSYNEQFF. Full variable domain (outside the CDR3, taken from reference TRBV19 and TRBJ2-1): DGGITQSPKYLFRKEGQNVTLSCEQNLNHDAMYWYRQDPGQGLRLIYYSQIVNDFQKGDIAEGYSVSREKKESFPLTVTSAQKNPTAFYLCASRSGAGSYNEQFFGPGTRLTVL.

This rearrangement joins TRBV6-5 to TRBJ2-7; possible D gene TRBD2, 5 bases. The V end was cut by 6 bases, the J end by 0 bases, with 12 bases between. CDR3 size: 14 residues. Looked up from germline, CDR1 is MNHEY and CDR2 is SVGAGI. In DNA form, the CDR3 reads TGTGCCAGCAGGTCCGGACTTGCCTCCTACGAGCAGTACTTC. This encodes CASRSGLASYEQYF.

The chain carries TRBV18 and TRBJ2-2; 8 nucleotides agree with TRBD2. This CDR3 has 16 amino acids. Germline V CDR1 and CDR2: KGHSH, LQKENI. The V gene end was trimmed by 3 bases and the J gene end by 3 bases; junction bases not matched to a gene: 6. The CDR3, as DNA: TGTGCCAGCTCACCCGGGACTAGAACACACACCGGGGAGCTGTTTTTT. Translated, it gives CASSPGTRTHTGELFF.

This rearrangement joins TRBV11-3 to TRBJ2-1; D is uncertain. With 0 bases removed from V and 7 bases from J, the gap between germline ends came to 4 bases. Germline V gene lookup returns CDR1 SGHNT and CDR2 YENEEA. This CDR3 region has 12 residues. The CDR3 region is CASSLDRNEQFF. In nucleotides, the CDR3 is TGTGCCAGCAGCTTAGATAGAAATGAGCAGTTCTTC.

This rearrangement joins TRBV10-3 to TRBJ1-6; TRBD1 agrees at 8 bases. CDR3 length: 17 residues. Per the germline V gene, CDR1 is ENHRY and CDR2 is SYGVKD. The trim removed 2 bases at V and 5 bases at J, leaving 8 bases unmatched. The CDR3 region has the DNA TGTGCCATCAGTGAGGTACCGGGACAGGCGAATAATTCACCCCTCCACTTT. It codes for CAISEVPGQANNSPLHF.

The chain has TRBV9 and TRBJ2-3, with D possibly matching TRBD1 (6 bases). V was pared by 0 bases and J by 1 base, with 24 bases between. Germline V lookup: CDR1 SGDLS, CDR2 YYNGEE. CDR3 length equals 20 residues. CDR3 in DNA: TGTGCCAGCAGCGTAGATGCTAAAGGCAGGGGCAGGATAGGCACAGATACGCAGTATTTT. This codes for CASSVDAKGRGRIGTDTQYF.

V gene TRBV15 combines with J gene TRBJ1-2, with D possibly TRBD1 on 5 matching bases. This CDR3 is 13 amino acids long. V gave up 6 bases and J gave up 8 bases, with 16 bases separating them. The V gene's germline CDR1 is LNHNV and CDR2 YYDKDF (reference sequence). This CDR3 is CATRPLVGAGYTF. In nucleotides, the CDR3 is TGTGCCACCAGACCCTTGGTAGGGGCCGGCTACACCTTC.

This clone was recorded only once. This chain joins TRBV11-2 and TRBJ2-1; 9 nucleotides agree with TRBD1. In germline, CDR1 is SGHAT, CDR2 FQNNGV. The V segment lost 1 base and the J segment 8 bases; nucleotides outside the gene matches: 3. The CDR3 loop spans 14 amino acids. CDR3 residues: CASSLGNRGHEQFF. CDR3 DNA: TGTGCCAGCAGCTTAGGAAACAGGGGGCATGAGCAGTTCTTC.

V is TRBV21-1 and J is TRBJ1-5. TRBV21-1 is marked as a pseudogene. This CDR3 has 14 residues. The CDR3 region has the DNA TGTGCCAGCAGCCCGATTTATGCGGGGCAGCCCCAGCATTTT. Translating gives CASSPIYAGQPQHF.

CDR3 sequence (DNA): TGTGCCAGCAGTACAGGGGCGCAGGCTTTCTTT. Translated, it gives CASSTGAQAFF. This sequence joins TRBV6-5 and TRBJ1-1; 7 bases fit TRBD1. The junction had 5 bases not matched to a gene; V was cut back by 5 bases and J by 11 bases. Germline V CDR1 and CDR2: MNHEY, SVGAGI. The CDR3 spans 11 residues.

This clone showed up just once. This sequence joins TRBV7-9 and TRBJ2-7, with TRBD2 matching over 8 bases. Per the germline V gene, CDR1 is SEHNR and CDR2 is FQNEAQ (reference sequence). The J segment lost 3 bases and the V segment lost 5 bases, leaving 18 bases of the junction unmatched. The CDR3 spans 18 residues. The DNA of the CDR3 is TGTGCCAGCAGCACCAGAGGCCTGGGGGCGGGAGGACGCTACGAGCAGTACTTC. Residues: CASSTRGLGAGGRYEQYF. The full variable domain, rest sourced from reference TRBV7-9 and TRBJ2-7, is DTGVSQNPRHKITKRGQNVTFRCDPISEHNRLYWYRQTLGQGPEFLTYFQNEAQLEKSRLLSDRFSAERPKGSFSTLEIQRTEQGDSAMYLCASSTRGLGAGGRYEQYFGPGTRLTVT.

The chain recombines TRBV7-7 with TRBJ2-5; D gene ambiguous. The length of the CDR3 is 13 residues. CDR1 SSHAT and CDR2 FNYEAQ come from the germline V gene (reference sequence). With 5 bases removed from V and 0 bases from J, the gap between germline ends came to 7 bases. The CDR3 DNA reads as TGTGCCAGCAGCCCCCGGTACCAAGAGACCCAGTACTTC. Translation gives CASSPRYQETQYF. The full variable domain, in which reference TRBV7-7 and TRBJ2-5 provide the parts outside the CDR3, is GAGVSQSPRYKVTKRGQDVTLRCDPISSHATLYWYQQALGQGPEFLTYFNYEAQPDKSGLPSDRFSAERPEGSISTLTIQRTEQRDSAMYRCASSPRYQETQYFGPGTRLLVL.

The gene calls are TRBV7-8 and TRBJ1-1; no clear D. The germline CDR1 and CDR2 sequences are SGHVS and FQNEAQ. The CDR3 extends over 16 amino acids. V was pared by 1 base and J by 7 bases, with 19 bases between. CDR3 sequence: CASSLVGWSDRFEAFF. CDR3 bases: TGTGCCAGCAGCTTAGTCGGGTGGAGCGATAGATTTGAAGCTTTCTTT.

The sample holds one count of this clone. The V gene is TRBV20-1, the J gene TRBJ2-5, with D tentatively TRBD2 (6 bases). V was cut by 3 bases and J by 1 base, with 9 bases left in between. Germline CDR1 and CDR2: DFQATT and SNEGSKA (reference sequence). The CDR3 extends over 13 amino acids. The CDR3 DNA is TGCAGTGCTAGTAGCGGATTCCAAGAGACCCAGTACTTC. This encodes CSASSGFQETQYF.

The gene calls are TRBV28 and TRBJ1-5, with TRBD1 matching 10 bases. The length of the CDR3 is 20 residues. The junction had 21 bases not matched to a gene; V was cut back by 6 bases and J by 4 bases. CDR1 MDHEN and CDR2 SYDVKM come from the germline V gene. The CDR3 loop reads CASREPMGTGVESLNQPQHF. In nucleotides, the CDR3 is TGTGCCAGCAGGGAACCAATGGGGACAGGGGTCGAAAGTTTGAATCAGCCCCAGCATTTT.

The J gene is TRBJ1-2, the V gene TRBV28, with 10 nucleotides matching TRBD1. The CDR3 runs 19 residues. V lost 4 bases, J lost 0 bases, and 14 bases stayed unmatched. CDR1 is MDHEN, CDR2 SYDVKM, per germline. The CDR3, as DNA: TGTGCCAGCAGTTCCCGCAGCGGACAGGGGGGGGGTACTAACTATGGCTACACCTTC. Its translation: CASSSRSGQGGGTNYGYTF.

This chain joins TRBV7-7 and TRBJ1-5; D is ambiguous. The CDR3 contains 16 residues. V lost 2 bases and J 1 base, leaving 12 bases between the germline ends. Germline values: CDR1 SSHAT, CDR2 FNYEAQ (reference sequence). CDR3 loop: CASSLTVRVSNQPQHF. The CDR3 nucleotides read TGTGCCAGCAGCTTAACTGTGCGGGTGAGCAATCAGCCCCAGCATTTT.

The chain has TRBV6-1 and TRBJ1-2; D may be TRBD1 (5 bases). V lost 2 bases, J lost 5 bases, and 12 bases lay in between. Germline CDR1 and CDR2: MNHNS and SASEGT. This CDR3 contains 14 residues. CDR3 nucleotides: TGTGCCAGCAGTGAACCTGGGGAGGGGTATGGCTACACCTTC. This translates into CASSEPGEGYGYTF.

The chain links TRBV28 to TRBJ1-2, with 7 bases lining up with TRBD1. Trimming took 4 bases from V and 1 from J; bases not matched to a gene: 6. This CDR3 has 15 residues. Germline assignment: CDR1 MDHEN and CDR2 SYDVKM. CDR3 sequence (DNA): TGTGCCAGCAGTTCGGTAGGGGGCATTAACTATGGCTACACCTTC. It encodes CASSSVGGINYGYTF.

This rearrangement joins TRBV29-1 to TRBJ2-7; possibly TRBD1 for D (6 bases). This CDR3 region has 12 residues. Germline CDR1 and CDR2: SQVTM and ANQGSEA. The V gene lost 6 bases and the J gene lost 6 bases, with 15 bases spanning the gap. The CDR3, as DNA: TGCAGCGTAGTTGACAGGTCCCTCGAGCAGTACTTC. Protein product: CSVVDRSLEQYF.

The chain recombines TRBV18 with TRBJ2-5; D gene ambiguous. V lost 5 bases, J lost 1 base, and 8 bases lay in between. The CDR3 has 13 residues. The germline V gene encodes CDR1 KGHSH and CDR2 LQKENI. The CDR3 region has the DNA TGTGCCAGCTCATCCTCAGGCCAAGAGACCCAGTACTTC. Translated, it gives CASSSSGQETQYF.

This chain uses TRBV5-1 with TRBJ2-7, with TRBD2 matching over 10 bases. Germline CDR1 SGHRS, CDR2 YFSETQ. The J segment lost 7 bases and the V segment lost 5 bases, leaving 15 bases of the junction unmatched. This CDR3 comprises 16 residues. The CDR3 bases are TGCGCCAGCAGTCAACTAGCGGGGAATATCCCGGGGGAGCAGTACTTC. Protein sequence: CASSQLAGNIPGEQYF.